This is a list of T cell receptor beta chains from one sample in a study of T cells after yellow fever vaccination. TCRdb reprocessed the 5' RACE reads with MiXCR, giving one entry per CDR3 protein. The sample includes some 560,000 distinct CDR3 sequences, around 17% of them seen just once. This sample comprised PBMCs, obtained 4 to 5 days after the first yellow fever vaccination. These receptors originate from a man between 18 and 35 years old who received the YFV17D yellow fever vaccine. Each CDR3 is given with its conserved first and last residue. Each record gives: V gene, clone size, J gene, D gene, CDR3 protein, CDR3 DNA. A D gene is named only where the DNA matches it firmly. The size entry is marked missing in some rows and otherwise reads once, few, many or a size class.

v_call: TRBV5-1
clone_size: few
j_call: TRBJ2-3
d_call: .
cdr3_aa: CASSVVGSGSDTQYF
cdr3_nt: TGCGCCAGCAGCGTCGTAGGCTCCGGATCTGATACGCAGTATTTT

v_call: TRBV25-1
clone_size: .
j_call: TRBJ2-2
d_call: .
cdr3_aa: CASSDYTGENTGELFF
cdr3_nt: TGTGCCAGCAGTGACTACACGGGGGAGAACACCGGGGAGCTGTTTTTT

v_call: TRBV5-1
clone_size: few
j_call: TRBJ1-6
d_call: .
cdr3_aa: CASSLEAGGNSPLHF
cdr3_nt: TGCGCCAGCAGCTTGGAGGCCGGAGGAAACTCACCCCTCCACTTT

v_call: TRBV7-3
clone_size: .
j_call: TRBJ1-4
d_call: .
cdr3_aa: CASSLIGGDGEKLFF
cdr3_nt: TGTGCCAGCAGCTTAATCGGGGGAGACGGGGAAAAACTGTTTTTT

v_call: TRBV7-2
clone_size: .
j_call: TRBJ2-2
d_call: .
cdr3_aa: CASRNRALSTGELFF
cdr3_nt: TGTGCCAGCAGAAATCGGGCCCTCTCGACCGGGGAGCTGTTTTTT

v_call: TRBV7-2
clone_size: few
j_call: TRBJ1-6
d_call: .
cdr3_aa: CASSLGRRAYNSPLHF
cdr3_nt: TGTGCCAGCAGCCTAGGACGCAGAGCCTATAATTCACCCCTCCACTTT

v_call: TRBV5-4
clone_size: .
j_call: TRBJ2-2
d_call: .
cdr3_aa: CASSLDPRGPNTGELFF
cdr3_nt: TGTGCCAGCAGTCTTGACCCCCGGGGCCCGAACACCGGGGAGCTGTTTTTT

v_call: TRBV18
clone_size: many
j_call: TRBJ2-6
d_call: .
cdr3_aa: CASSPPGKGVLSGANVLTF
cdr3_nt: TGTGCCAGCTCACCACCCGGGAAAGGGGTACTCTCTGGGGCCAACGTCCTGACTTTC

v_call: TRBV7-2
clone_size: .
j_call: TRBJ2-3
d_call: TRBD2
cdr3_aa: CASSLPSGGPFTDTQYF
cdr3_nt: TGTGCCAGCAGCCTCCCCAGCGGGGGGCCCTTCACAGATACGCAGTATTTT

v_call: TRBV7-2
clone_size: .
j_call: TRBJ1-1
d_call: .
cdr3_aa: CASSFRFTEAFF
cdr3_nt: TGTGCCAGCAGCTTCAGGTTCACTGAAGCTTTCTTT